The TCR beta chain under discussion was sequenced for a study of ipilimumab plus nivolumab after autologous stem cell transplantation. Overall study context: Median doses per patient: four to six ipilimumab, under 10 nivolumab.

Starting 14 to 28 days after autologous transplant, ipilimumab 1 mg/kg was given. Patients received nivolumab 3 mg/kg at weeks 1, 4, 7, 10, then fortnightly to week 26. Germline lookup yields CDR1 MNHEY and CDR2 SVGAGI. The CDR3 spans 15 residues. Trimming removed 7 bases from V and 7 bases from J, with 17 bases in between. Using immunoSEQ multiplex PCR, the repertoire was profiled, and TCRdb retains in-frame clones only, with some absent. The sample lists approximately 18,000 clones, 81% occurring once. The sequencing used PBMCs, collected in a trial of ipilimumab plus nivolumab as post-transplant consolidation. This sequence originates from a male donor with diffuse large B-cell lymphoma. The chain carries TRBV6-5 and TRBJ1-6, with D hard to call. The CDR3 DNA sequence: TGTGCCAGCAACCCGGGGAGGCAGCAGAATTCACCCCTCCACTTT. This gives the protein CASNPGRQQNSPLHF.